This TCR beta chain was retrieved from a study of blood T cell repertoires in COVID-19 (TCRdb year 2020). Background on the whole study: Samples from collaborators originated in the United States, Italy and Spain and spanned both the acute and convalescent phases of COVID-19. The prospective study material was composed of cDNA or gDNA derived from T cells, B-cell-depleted T cells, or PBMCs. The dataset comprised deeply sampled blood TCRbeta repertoires from subjects exposed to, actively infected with, or recovered from COVID-19. The repertoires were made available in a free public database intended to serve as a resource for research on the immune response to SARS-CoV-2. Samples were obtained from the ongoing ImmuneRACE study (first 160 participants) and from some 1,300 subjects provided by 6 global collaborators. Sample metadata almost always included a de-identified subject ID, COVID-19 status, age in years and sex. Where HLA class I and class II types were available, the types were taken from metadata supplied by the sample provider, not from assay-based typing.

The germline V gene yields SNHLY for CDR1 and FYNNEI for CDR2. The CDR3 sequence holds 13 residues, the cysteine and phenylalanine included. Only the CDR3 part of the read is kept: 39 bases, read in frame from the first base. For this chain, trimming is 5 bases at the V end and 4 bases at the J end, and the number of junction bases without a gene match is 4. For this clone: Its antigen specificity is not known. Base-call qualities are not available, and no considerably larger clone is one nucleotide away.

Beyond this particular receptor, the publication reports: Clinical and demographic metadata were provided uncurated, with the amount varying by source and participant.

The immunoSEQ Assay, a bias-controlled multiplex PCR, was used to amplify TCRbeta CDR3 regions from genomic DNA. In the authors' own workflow: The number of nucleated cells in each sample was estimated by amplification of reference gene primers within the assay. To quantify the absolute abundance of each unique TCRbeta CDR3 rearrangement, sequence reads were collapsed and filtered. For each sample, productive Simpson clonality was calculated as the square root of Simpson's diversity index over productive rearrangements. TCRdb re-hosts the immuneACCESS table, in-frame sequences only. Its copies lack some clones; in the studies checked, an unresolved V gene accounts for under half of them, and the cause for the rest is not known. V, J and clone size are taken as reported in that table, and D and trimming were inferred from the DNA itself. The sample contains under 400,000 clones, approximately 88% of them found a single time. The ten largest clones represent approximately 1.8% of the sample.

One collaborating source in Seattle enrolled patients while the patients were actively infected and followed the patients over time throughout the course of disease. Whole blood was collected in K2EDTA tubes by collaborating institutions according to the institutions' own protocols. For TCRbeta analysis, collaborators shipped samples in one of three forms: frozen whole blood, isolated PBMCs, or DNA extracted from either of those sample types. The chain is encoded by TRBV2 joined to TRBJ2-7, and TRBD2 aligns with 8 junction nucleotides. This sequence was found in a woman in her twenties or thirties with COVID-19, enrolled during active disease. Sequencing input: peripheral blood. The DNA sequence is TGTGCCAGCAGTATTCGGGAGGGATACGAGCAGTACTTC. Translated, this is CASSIREGYEQYF. Reference TRBV2 and TRBJ2-7 genes cover what lies past the CDR3, so the full variable domain is EPEVTQTPSHQVTQMGQEVILRCVPISNHLYFYWYRQILGQKVEFLVSFYNNEISEKSEIFDDQFSVERPDGSNFTLKIRSTKLEDSAMYFCASSIREGYEQYFGPGTRLTVT.